This TCR beta chain stems from a study of Graves' ophthalmopathy and Graves' hyperthyroidism. The CDR3 loop spans 14 amino acids. Deletions cut 4 bases from V and 0 bases from J, with 8 bases between. Looked up from germline, CDR1 is SGHTA and CDR2 is FQGTGA. This clonotype was detected many times. Amplified material comprised TCR beta CDR3 regions derived from RNA transcripts. The authors performed first-round RT-PCR with HTBI primers and then a second-round multiplex PCR. TCRdb reprocessed the multiplex PCR reads via MiXCR and lists one record per CDR3 protein. Of roughly 51,000 distinct CDR3 sequences in the sample, around 48% were seen once.

Input material: peripheral blood. This clonotype was sampled from an adult man with Graves' ophthalmopathy. The chain recombines TRBV7-3 with TRBJ2-3, with TRBD2 as a possible D gene (5 bases). The DNA of the CDR3 is TGTGCCAGCAGCTCCCCGGGGAGCACAGATACGCAGTATTTT. Residues: CASSSPGSTDTQYF.